The entry below describes one T cell receptor beta chain. Its cognate antigen is unknown. Its ends do not fully match the called genes, so a read error is possible. Other nucleotide sequences from this sample produce the same CDR3. These data are taken from a study of shared clonotypes between healthy human individuals. Whole-study context: The study used three CD4 naive, three CD4 memory, two CD8 naive and one CD8 memory plate per donor. Study-level results: The study's rarefaction showed incomplete sorted-subset sequencing despite large depth.

In germline, CDR1 is SEHNR, CDR2 FQNEAQ (reference sequence). The CDR3 has 12 residues. Naive CD8 populations comprised CD45RO-negative cells positively selected for CCR7, excluding terminally differentiated effector memory CD45RA+ cells. Donors included only healthy HIV-negative adults lacking recent acute infections or vaccinations. Deep was the level at which the assay was run. Clones were sequenced by immunoSEQ multiplex PCR, and TCRdb holds only the in-frame ones, with some missing. The sample consists of 1.5 million to 2.5 million clones, approximately 95% of them appearing once. Sequencing was done on a sample of naive CD8+ T cells sorted from blood. The gene calls are TRBV7-9 and TRBJ1-1; D not certain. This TCR was recovered from a young man in good health. Written as DNA, the CDR3 is TGTGCCAGCAGCCTAGCGGGGACTGAAGCTTTCTTT. This codes for CASSLAGTEAFF.